This entry lists 5 T cell receptor beta chains sequenced from one sample in a study of T-cell memory formation after mild COVID-19. TCRdb re-analysed the 5' RACE reads in MiXCR, keeping a single row per CDR3 protein. The table has just over 400,000 distinct CDR3 sequences, 20% to 30% seen once. Sequencing input: PBMCs or a T cell subset sorted from them (not recorded which). These receptors were collected from an adult woman who had mild COVID-19 (a few samples of this study predate the infection). Cell type and time point are not known.

This chain uses TRBV6-1 with TRBJ1-2; tentatively, D is TRBD1 (6 bases). This CDR3 is built from 14 residues. In germline, CDR1 is MNHNS, CDR2 SASEGT. The germline V and J ends were trimmed by 6 bases and 4 bases, with 15 bases remaining between them. DNA of the CDR3: TGTGCCAGCAGGAACAGGGACTTCGGCTATGGCTACACCTTC. Encoded protein: CASRNRDFGYGYTF.

This clonotype turned up a few times. The DNA of the CDR3 is TGTGCCAGCAGCTCACAGGGGGCGCCTGGTCAGCCCCAGCATTTT. It yields the protein CASSSQGAPGQPQHF. The chain carries TRBV7-2 and TRBJ1-5; 9 nucleotides agree with TRBD1. The V and J ends lost 4 bases and 6 bases, in that order; junction bases with no gene match: 7. The CDR3 runs 15 residues. Germline values: CDR1 SGHTA, CDR2 FQGNSA.

This clonotype was picked up a small number of times. This chain uses TRBV2 with TRBJ1-1, with a weak D call TRBD1 (5 bases). The CDR3 runs to 12 residues. Trimming left V 7 bases short and J 4 bases short, with 10 bases between. Germline loops: CDR1 SNHLY, CDR2 FYNNEI. The CDR3 loop reads CASKVGGTEAFF. CDR3 coding DNA: TGTGCCAGCAAGGTGGGGGGCACTGAAGCTTTCTTT.

This clonotype was seen more than once but under ten times. The gene calls are TRBV5-1 and TRBJ2-3; no clear D. V was pared by 2 bases and J by 11 bases, with 15 bases between. In germline, CDR1 is SGHRS, CDR2 YFSETQ. CDR3 length: 13 amino acids. The CDR3 DNA is TGCGCCAGCAGCTTCGACACCTTCGAGATGCAGTATTTT. As protein: CASSFDTFEMQYF.

The CDR3 loop reads CASSESGWNTGELFF. For the CDR3, the DNA is TGCGCCAGCAGCGAAAGCGGGTGGAACACCGGGGAGCTGTTTTTT. The J gene is TRBJ2-2, the V gene TRBV5-1; a weak D match, TRBD2 (6 bases). Germline lookup yields CDR1 SGHRS and CDR2 YFSETQ. V was trimmed by 4 bases and J by 1 base, leaving 11 bases between them. The CDR3 is made up of 15 amino acids. Using reference TRBV5-1 and TRBJ2-2 for the parts outside the CDR3, the full variable domain is KAGVTQTPRYLIKTRGQQVTLSCSPISGHRSVSWYQQTPGQGLQFLFEYFSETQRNKGNFPGRFSGRQFSNSRSEMNVSTLELGDSALYLCASSESGWNTGELFFGEGSRLTVL.